This entry is about one T cell receptor beta chain. Germline values: CDR1 MNHEY, CDR2 SVGAGI. There are 15 residues in the CDR3. V trimming: 6 bases; J trimming: 0 bases; junction bases outside the gene matches: 6. This record comes from a study of cytomegalovirus exposure and HLA in healthy donors. Primers: 60 Vbeta forward and 13 Jbeta reverse. Clones were sequenced by immunoSEQ multiplex PCR, and TCRdb holds only the in-frame ones, with some missing. The sample yields over 70,000 clones, 80% seen once. The sequence was obtained from a woman aged 45-65 years in good health and CMV-seropositive. The V gene is TRBV6-5, the J gene TRBJ2-3, with 7 bases matching TRBD2. Sequencing used PBMCs. The CDR3 DNA sequence: TGTGCCAGCAGCCTTAGACTAGCTAGCACAGATACGCAGTATTTT. Amino acids: CASSLRLASTDTQYF.